These T cell receptor beta chains were read from a single sample in a study of cytomegalovirus exposure and HLA in healthy donors. Generated by immunoSEQ multiplex PCR, the TCRdb table keeps only in-frame clones and is missing some. This sample has 45,000 to 70,000 clones, with around four fifths found just once. The sample comprised PBMCs. The receptors shown here come from a man aged 50 to 59 in good health and CMV-seronegative. Both conserved end residues are part of each CDR3. D genes are given only for firm matches. Part of the rows lack a size; the others show once, few, many or a class for expanded clones.

cdr3_aa | cdr3_nt | j_call | v_call | d_call | clone_size
CASSLDGTGRQFF | TGTGCCAGCAGCTTAGATGGGACTGGTCGGCAGTTCTTC | TRBJ2-1 | TRBV7-6 | NA | NA
CASSTMLGLAGATDTQYF | TGTGCCAGCAGTACAATGTTGGGCCTAGCGGGGGCCACAGATACGCAGTATTTT | TRBJ2-3 | TRBV2 | TRBD2 | NA
CASSTTGSYEQYF | TGCGCCAGCAGTACGACAGGGTCCTACGAGCAGTACTTC | TRBJ2-7 | TRBV10-2 | TRBD1 | NA
CASSPNPGTGGRTEAFF | TGTGCCAGCAGCCCAAACCCAGGGACAGGAGGGAGGACTGAAGCTTTCTTT | TRBJ1-1 | TRBV27 | TRBD1 | NA
CASSRNAGGSTDTQYF | TGTGCCAGCTCACGGAACGCGGGGGGTAGCACAGATACGCAGTATTTT | TRBJ2-3 | TRBV18 | TRBD2 | once
CASSSRLGQIYGYTF | TGTGCCAGCAGTTCTCGGTTGGGACAGATCTATGGCTACACCTTC | TRBJ1-2 | TRBV27 | TRBD1 | once
CASRAGRGSGNTIYF | TGTGCCAGCAGGGCGGGCCGAGGCTCTGGAAACACCATATATTTT | TRBJ1-3 | TRBV27 | NA | NA
CASSAGTESNEQFF | TGTGCCAGCAGTGCCGGGACTGAAAGCAATGAGCAGTTCTTC | TRBJ2-1 | TRBV6-4 | NA | NA
CASSFGRGSEKLFF | TGTGCCAGCAGCTTCGGCAGGGGTAGTGAAAAACTGTTTTTT | TRBJ1-4 | TRBV7-8 | NA | few
CASSAQRAQFF | TGTGCCAGCAGTGCACAGCGGGCCCAGTTCTTC | TRBJ2-1 | TRBV28 | NA | NA
CASSEEAVSTDTQYF | TGTGCCAGCAGTGAAGAGGCGGTGAGCACAGATACGCAGTATTTT | TRBJ2-3 | TRBV2 | NA | NA
CASSSIQGNTGELFF | TGTGCCAGCAGCTCTATACAGGGGAACACCGGGGAGCTGTTTTTT | TRBJ2-2 | TRBV7-3 | NA | NA
CASTLYQGAGKLFF | TGTGCCAGCACCCTATATCAGGGGGCCGGGAAGCTGTTTTTT | TRBJ2-2 | TRBV7-3 | TRBD1 | NA
CASSLGHITSTDTQYF | TGTGCCAGCAGCTTAGGACACATTACTAGCACAGATACGCAGTATTTT | TRBJ2-3 | TRBV7-9 | NA | NA
CASSKNGQGANEKLFF | TGCGCCAGCAGCAAGAATGGACAGGGGGCTAATGAAAAACTGTTTTTT | TRBJ1-4 | TRBV5-1 | TRBD1 | NA
CASSFTEATNEKLFF | TGTGCCAGCAGCTTTACGGAGGCAACTAATGAAAAACTGTTTTTT | TRBJ1-4 | TRBV7-3 | NA | NA
CASSLEVGRAEAFF | TGCGCCAGCAGCTTGGAGGTGGGTCGGGCTGAAGCTTTCTTT | TRBJ1-1 | TRBV5-1 | NA | NA
CASSWGQSYEQYF | TGTGCCAGCAGCTGGGGACAGTCCTACGAGCAGTACTTC | TRBJ2-7 | TRBV7-6 | TRBD1 | NA
CASSLAVGTGANVLTF | TGCGCCAGCAGCTTGGCTGTGGGCACGGGGGCCAACGTCCTGACTTTC | TRBJ2-6 | TRBV5-1 | NA | few
CASSIEADSSYEQYF | TGTGCCAGTAGTATAGAGGCAGACAGCTCCTACGAGCAGTACTTC | TRBJ2-7 | TRBV19 | NA | NA
CASSEGGTGELFF | TGTGCCAGCAGTGAAGGGGGCACCGGGGAGCTGTTTTTT | TRBJ2-2 | TRBV6-4 | NA | NA
CASSRDRGETQYF | TGTGCCAGCAGCCGGGACAGGGGCGAGACCCAGTACTTC | TRBJ2-5 | TRBV7-2 | TRBD1 | NA
CASSPDSEKLFF | TGCGCCAGCAGCCCCGACAGTGAAAAACTGTTTTTT | TRBJ1-4 | TRBV5-1 | NA | few
CASSLEGVATEAFF | TGCGCCAGCAGCTTGGAGGGGGTGGCCACTGAAGCTTTCTTT | TRBJ1-1 | TRBV5-1 | NA | NA
CASSLDSFYNSPLHF | TGTGCCAGCTCACTCGACAGCTTCTATAATTCACCCCTCCACTTT | TRBJ1-6 | TRBV18 | NA | few
CASSLRGTYSNQPQHF | TGTGCCAGCAGTTTACGGGGGACTTATAGCAATCAGCCCCAGCATTTT | TRBJ1-5 | TRBV27 | NA | once
CARSRIRGQPNSPLHF | TGTGCCAGAAGCCGAATTAGGGGACAGCCAAATTCACCCCTCCACTTT | TRBJ1-6 | TRBV5-3 | TRBD1 | NA
CASRERTYQETQYF | TGTGCCAGCCGGGAGCGGACATACCAAGAGACCCAGTACTTC | TRBJ2-5 | TRBV2 | NA | NA
CAWSGEFMNTEAFF | TGTGCCTGGAGTGGGGAGTTCATGAACACTGAAGCTTTCTTT | TRBJ1-1 | TRBV30 | NA | NA
CASSQPTTSGQLNTEAFF | TGCGCCAGCAGCCAACCTACAACCTCGGGACAGTTGAACACTGAAGCTTTCTTT | TRBJ1-1 | TRBV4-1 | TRBD1 | NA
CASSLHSYGGTDTEAFF | TGTGCCAGCAGCCTACACTCCTATGGGGGGACGGACACTGAAGCTTTCTTT | TRBJ1-1 | TRBV14 | NA | once
CASSPWTGKNEQYF | TGTGCCAGCAGCCCCTGGACAGGGAAGAACGAGCAGTACTTC | TRBJ2-7 | TRBV7-2 | TRBD1 | NA
CASSLEVGSGETQYF | TGCGCCAGCAGCTTGGAGGTAGGATCGGGTGAGACCCAGTACTTC | TRBJ2-5 | TRBV5-1 | NA | NA
CASSVRSVSREEETQYF | TGTGCCAGCAGCGTAAGGAGTGTCAGCCGAGAAGAAGAGACCCAGTACTTC | TRBJ2-5 | TRBV9 | NA | once
CASSDTSEGEKLFF | TGTGCCAGCAGTGACACTTCAGAGGGTGAAAAACTGTTTTTT | TRBJ1-4 | TRBV6-5 | NA | NA
CASSLEAGWKTQYF | TGTGCCAGCAGCTTAGAGGCAGGGTGGAAGACCCAGTACTTC | TRBJ2-5 | TRBV7-8 | NA | NA
CASSKTGGQNTEAFF | TGTGCCAGTAGCAAAACCGGGGGTCAGAACACTGAAGCTTTCTTT | TRBJ1-1 | TRBV19 | NA | NA
CASSTGPGQGAYEQYF | TGTGCCAGCAGTACTGGACCGGGACAGGGTGCGTACGAGCAGTACTTC | TRBJ2-7 | TRBV2 | TRBD1 | NA
CASSTNRADTQYF | TGTGCCAGTAGTACCAACAGGGCAGATACGCAGTATTTT | TRBJ2-3 | TRBV19 | NA | NA
CASNPSSTGQETQYF | TGTGCCAGCAACCCATCTTCGACAGGACAAGAGACCCAGTACTTC | TRBJ2-5 | TRBV28 | NA | NA
CASSFKYRDASSGANVLTF | TGCGCCAGCAGCTTTAAGTACAGGGACGCCTCCTCTGGGGCCAACGTCCTGACTTTC | TRBJ2-6 | TRBV5-1 | NA | once
CSVEVARGGGQVQFF | TGCAGCGTTGAAGTCGCGCGGGGGGGCGGGCAGGTTCAGTTCTTC | TRBJ2-1 | TRBV29-1 | TRBD2 | NA
CASSLDSGGAHTGELFF | TGTGCCAGCAGCCTTGATAGCGGGGGGGCTCACACCGGGGAGCTGTTTTTT | TRBJ2-2 | TRBV7-2 | TRBD2 | NA
CASSGGTGGANTQYF | TGTGCCAGCAGCGGCGGGACAGGGGGCGCGAATACGCAGTATTTT | TRBJ2-3 | TRBV11-2 | TRBD1 | NA
CASSLGQGTQPQHF | TGTGCCAGCAGCTTAGGACAGGGGACACAGCCCCAGCATTTT | TRBJ1-5 | TRBV7-9 | TRBD1 | NA
CASSPGQGGQETQYF | TGTGCCAGCTCACCAGGACAGGGGGGTCAAGAGACCCAGTACTTC | TRBJ2-5 | TRBV18 | TRBD1 | NA
CASRGLYTGELFF | TGTGCCAGCAGGGGACTATACACCGGGGAGCTGTTTTTT | TRBJ2-2 | TRBV6-5 | TRBD2 | NA
CASSGGVGSTDTQYF | TGTGCCAGCAGTGGCGGGGTGGGCAGCACAGATACGCAGTATTTT | TRBJ2-3 | TRBV28 | NA | NA
CASSHTPAANTEAFF | TGTGCCAGCAGCCACACCCCTGCCGCGAACACTGAAGCTTTCTTT | TRBJ1-1 | TRBV11-2 | NA | once
CASRVLAGGGDTQYF | TGTGCCAGCAGGGTCCTAGCGGGGGGTGGAGATACGCAGTATTTT | TRBJ2-3 | TRBV7-8 | TRBD2 | NA
CASRRTTNTEAFF | TGTGCCAGCAGGCGCACCACGAACACTGAAGCTTTCTTT | TRBJ1-1 | TRBV6-5 | NA | NA